A single sample is the source of the 29 T cell receptor beta chains below, sequenced in a study of cytomegalovirus exposure and HLA in healthy donors. The PCR used 60 Vbeta and 13 Jbeta primers. Method: immunoSEQ multiplex PCR; TCRdb's copy keeps in-frame clones and lacks some. The table has 120,000 or so clones, under 80% seen once. Input material: PBMCs. These receptors were taken from a woman between 45 and 65 years old in good health and CMV-seropositive.

The rearrangement joins TRBV7-2 to TRBJ2-3; 12 bases are shared with TRBD2. The V gene's germline CDR1 is SGHTA and CDR2 FQGNSA. V lost 3 bases and J lost 0; bases outside the gene matches: 4. The CDR3 totals 17 residues. CDR3 coding DNA: TGTGCCAGCAGCTTCGTCGGGACTAGCGGGAGCACAGATACGCAGTATTTT. This gives the protein CASSFVGTSGSTDTQYF.

This chain connects TRBV7-6 to TRBJ2-6, with unresolved D. The germline CDR1 and CDR2 sequences are SGHVS and FNYEAQ. V lost 2 bases and J lost 2, with 7 bases in between. The CDR3 totals 15 residues. The CDR3 is CASSLWLAGANVLTF. CDR3 nucleotides: TGTGCCAGCAGCTTATGGCTGGCTGGGGCCAACGTCCTGACTTTC.

The CDR3 DNA follows: TGTGCCAGTAGTATCCTTGCGGGAGTCGCCTACGAGCAGTACTTC. As protein: CASSILAGVAYEQYF. V gene TRBV19 combines with J gene TRBJ2-7; 7 nucleotides line up with TRBD2. From germline, CDR1 is LNHDA and CDR2 SQIVND (reference sequence). Unmatched junction bases numbered 7, after V lost 3 bases and J lost 2 bases. This CDR3 has 15 amino acids.

The chain recombines TRBV6-1 with TRBJ1-4; 9 nucleotides agree with TRBD1. Germline V gives CDR1 MNHNS, CDR2 SASEGT. J gave up 7 bases and V 2 bases, and 8 bases lay outside the gene matches. The CDR3 sequence is 16 residues long. CDR3 DNA: TGTGCCAGCAGTGAACCCCCGGGACAGGGTGTTGAAAAACTGTTTTTT. This translates into CASSEPPGQGVEKLFF.

This chain links TRBV28 with TRBJ1-4; D not certain. The CDR3 has 12 residues. V lost 5 bases to trimming and J lost 6 bases, with 7 bases between them. Germline V gives CDR1 MDHEN, CDR2 SYDVKM. CDR3 sequence: CASSPPYEKLFF. The CDR3 DNA reads as TGTGCCAGCAGTCCCCCGTATGAAAAACTGTTTTTT.

This clone has just a few counts. The CDR3 nucleotides are TGTGCCAGCAGCCAAGAACAGGGGAGGACCGGGGAGCTGTTTTTT. As protein: CASSQEQGRTGELFF. The chain couples TRBV4-2 to TRBJ2-2; a weak D match, TRBD1 (7 bases). Trimming removed 0 bases at V and 5 bases at J, with 10 bases between. CDR1 is LGHNA, CDR2 YNFKEQ, per germline. The CDR3 is 15 residues long.

V is TRBV4-3 and J is TRBJ1-4; 9 bases line up with TRBD1. CDR3 length equals 16 residues. Germline loops: CDR1 LGHNA, CDR2 YSLEER. V shed 1 base, J shed 1 base, and the junction held 1 base outside the gene matches. CDR3 DNA sequence: TGCGCCAGCAGCCAAGCGGGACAGGGAACTAATGAAAAACTGTTTTTT. It codes for CASSQAGQGTNEKLFF.

This CDR3 reads CASSPLTGSVTEAFF. In DNA form, the CDR3 reads TGCGCCAGCAGCCCCCTAACAGGGAGCGTCACTGAAGCTTTCTTT. V is TRBV5-1 and J is TRBJ1-1; D perhaps matches TRBD1 (6 bases). The germline V and J ends were trimmed by 4 bases and 4 bases, with 17 bases remaining between them. Germline CDR1 reads SGHRS; CDR2 reads YFSETQ. The CDR3 runs to 15 residues.

V usage is TRBV30 and J usage is TRBJ2-1, with 9 positions matching TRBD2. This CDR3 has 15 residues. With 1 base clipped from V and 3 bases from J, the junction kept 4 bases outside the gene matches. Looked up from germline, CDR1 is GTSNPN and CDR2 is SVGIG (reference sequence). The chain's CDR3 is CAWSGASGNYNEQFF. The CDR3 nucleotides read TGTGCCTGGAGTGGGGCTAGCGGGAACTACAATGAGCAGTTCTTC. The entire variable domain, with the rest obtained from reference TRBV30 and TRBJ2-1, is as follows: SQTIHQWPATLVQPVGSPLSLECTVEGTSNPNLYWYRQAAGRGLQLLFYSVGIGQISSEVPQNLSASRPQDRQFILSSKKLLLSDSGFYLCAWSGASGNYNEQFFGPGTRLTVL.

V is TRBV2 and J is TRBJ2-1; D unresolved. V was shortened by 2 bases and J by 4 bases, with 9 bases between the two germline ends. This CDR3 comprises 14 residues. The germline CDR1 and CDR2 sequences are SNHLY and FYNNEI. The CDR3 DNA reads TGTGCCAGCAGTGAACGGGTGAGGTACAATGAGCAGTTCTTC. Its translation: CASSERVRYNEQFF.

This sequence joins TRBV9 and TRBJ2-1; 12 bases fit TRBD2. The germline CDR1 and CDR2 sequences are SGDLS and YYNGEE. V dropped 4 bases and J dropped 6; count of bases not matched to a gene: 8. The CDR3 sequence is 16 residues long. The CDR3 DNA follows: TGTGCCAGCAGCCCCCGAGGACTAGCGGGATTCAATGAGCAGTTCTTC. Its translation: CASSPRGLAGFNEQFF.

CDR3: CASSSHGGTEAFF. CDR3 bases: TGCGCCAGCAGCTCCCACGGGGGCACTGAAGCTTTCTTT. The rearrangement joins TRBV5-1 to TRBJ1-1; tentative D call: TRBD1 (5 bases). Trimming removed 3 bases from V and 4 bases from J, with 10 bases in between. CDR1 and CDR2 (germline): SGHRS, YFSETQ. This CDR3 has 13 amino acids. The complete variable domain, with remaining parts taken from reference TRBV5-1 and TRBJ1-1, reads KAGVTQTPRYLIKTRGQQVTLSCSPISGHRSVSWYQQTPGQGLQFLFEYFSETQRNKGNFPGRFSGRQFSNSRSEMNVSTLELGDSALYLCASSSHGGTEAFFGQGTRLTVV.

This clone was recorded a few times. This chain joins TRBV6-5 and TRBJ1-3; 7 bases are a match to TRBD1. The germline CDR1 and CDR2 sequences are MNHEY and SVGAGI. V lost 4 bases, J lost 2 bases, and 5 bases stayed unmatched. This CDR3 contains 15 residues. CDR3 DNA sequence: TGTGCCAGCAGTTTAACCACAGGGGCTGGAAACACCATATATTTT. It translates to CASSLTTGAGNTIYF.

This chain joins TRBV29-1 and TRBJ1-4, with unresolved D. The CDR3 extends over 10 amino acids. The V end lost 6 bases, the J end lost 5 bases, and 4 bases lay between the germline ends. Germline V gene sequence: CDR1 SQVTM, CDR2 ANQGSEA. Here the CDR3 DNA reads TGCAGCGTCAAAAATGAAAAACTGTTTTTT. Amino acids: CSVKNEKLFF.

The chain combines TRBV5-4 with TRBJ1-1; D is unclear. The CDR3 contains 13 residues. V was clipped by 1 base and J by 6 bases, with 10 bases between them. Germline V lookup: CDR1 SGHNT, CDR2 YYREEE (reference sequence). This chain's CDR3 is CASSLSQDSEAFF. The CDR3 DNA is TGTGCCAGCAGCTTGTCCCAGGACTCTGAAGCTTTCTTT.

This chain joins TRBV7-7 and TRBJ2-7; 11 nucleotides agree with TRBD1. The germline V gene encodes CDR1 SSHAT and CDR2 FNYEAQ (reference sequence). The CDR3 contains 14 residues. V dropped 0 bases and J dropped 5; count of bases not matched to a gene: 0. As DNA, the CDR3 is TGTGCCAGCAGCTTAGCGGGACAGGGGGACGAGCAGTACTTC. As protein: CASSLAGQGDEQYF.

The rearrangement joins TRBV6-6 to TRBJ2-7; a possible D gene is TRBD1 (6 bases). From germline, CDR1 is MNHNY and CDR2 SVGAGI (reference sequence). The CDR3 is 16 residues long. Trimming took 2 bases from V and 2 from J, leaving 16 bases between them. The CDR3 nucleotides are TGTGCCAGCAGTTACCTCTGGACAGAGAGTGCCTACGAGCAGTACTTC. Protein: CASSYLWTESAYEQYF.

In nucleotides, the CDR3 is TGTGCCAGCAGCCCCCTGGGACAGGGTTCCTACGAGCAGTACTTC. Its protein is CASSPLGQGSYEQYF. The chain couples TRBV7-2 to TRBJ2-7; 9 bases fit TRBD1. Germline CDR1 is SGHTA and CDR2 is FQGNSA. The V and J ends lost 5 bases and 1 base, in that order; junction bases with no gene match: 6. The CDR3 totals 15 residues.

The chain links TRBV7-2 to TRBJ1-3; TRBD1 might be the D (6 bases). V was clipped by 2 bases and J by 8 bases, with 16 bases between them. The V gene's germline CDR1 is SGHTA and CDR2 FQGNSA. This CDR3 comprises 15 residues. Written as DNA, the CDR3 is TGTGCCAGCAGCTTAAACCCACAGGGTTGGGACACCATATATTTT. Protein product: CASSLNPQGWDTIYF.

The V and J genes are TRBV12-5 and TRBJ1-6, with 7 bases aligning to TRBD1. The CDR3 contains 16 residues. With 4 bases clipped from V and 6 bases from J, the junction kept 9 bases outside the gene matches. The germline CDR1 and CDR2 sequences are LGHNT and FRNRAP. The DNA of the CDR3 is TGTGCTAGTGGTTCCCGACAGGGTCTTTTTAATTCACCCCTCCACTTT. It yields the protein CASGSRQGLFNSPLHF. Filled out from reference TRBV12-5 and TRBJ1-6, the complete variable domain reads DARVTQTPRHKVTEMGQEVTMRCQPILGHNTVFWYRQTMMQGLELLAYFRNRAPLDDSGMPKDRFSAEMPDATLATLKIQPSEPRDSAVYFCASGSRQGLFNSPLHFGNGTRLTVT.

This clone has just one count. This chain connects TRBV7-2 to TRBJ2-1; the match to TRBD2 covers 7 bases. Trimming at V came to 5 bases and at J to 0 bases, leaving 4 bases not matched to a gene. Germline CDR1 SGHTA, CDR2 FQGNSA. CDR3 size: 15 residues. The CDR3 DNA reads as TGTGCCAGCAGCCCTTCTAGCGGCTCCTACAATGAGCAGTTCTTC. Its translation: CASSPSSGSYNEQFF.

The chain recombines TRBV6-5 with TRBJ1-4; D unresolved. V was cut by 0 bases and J by 5 bases, with 7 bases left in between. The CDR3 consists of 14 residues. Germline assignment: CDR1 MNHEY and CDR2 SVGAGI. The CDR3 nucleotides read TGTGCCAGCAGTTACTCGAACCAGAATGAAAAACTGTTTTTT. Encoded protein: CASSYSNQNEKLFF.

Turning to this clone: The same CDR3 also results from other DNA sequences found in this sample. The chain recombines TRBV7-3 with TRBJ1-1; D is undetermined. This CDR3 has 14 amino acids. Germline lookup yields CDR1 SGHTA and CDR2 FQGTGA. The V and J ends lost 2 bases and 0 bases respectively, with 7 bases between them. DNA of the CDR3: TGTGCCAGCAGCTTATCGGGTATGAACACTGAAGCTTTCTTT. It translates to CASSLSGMNTEAFF.

A word on this clone: Germline and junction disagree at one end, which may indicate a read error. The V gene is TRBV10-3, the J gene TRBJ2-1; TRBD2 might be the D (6 bases). CDR1 and CDR2 (germline): ENHRY, SYGVKD. The CDR3 is 14 amino acids. The CDR3 DNA follows: TGTGCCATCTCCAGGACTACTTCCTTCAATGAGCAGTTCTTC. It is translated as CAISRTTSFNEQFF.

The rearrangement joins TRBV28 to TRBJ1-1; 8 bases are shared with TRBD1. J was trimmed by 1 base and V by 2 bases; bases with no gene match: 6. There are 16 residues in the CDR3. Germline loops: CDR1 MDHEN, CDR2 SYDVKM. CDR3 sequence (DNA): TGTGCCAGCAGTTTAAGCCAGGGGGCGTGGAACACTGAAGCTTTCTTT. As protein: CASSLSQGAWNTEAFF.

The V call is TRBV5-1, the J call TRBJ1-2, with 10 bases fitting TRBD1. The junction had 5 bases not matched to a gene; V was cut back by 4 bases and J by 8 bases. Germline loops: CDR1 SGHRS, CDR2 YFSETQ. The CDR3 contains 13 residues. CDR3 coding DNA: TGCGCCAGCAGCCTCGGGACAGGGGAAGGCTACACCTTC. Amino acid sequence: CASSLGTGEGYTF.

This chain uses TRBV29-1 with TRBJ2-5, with D maybe TRBD1 (5 bases). The CDR3 length is 13 residues. Trimming left V 5 bases short and J 2 bases short, with 12 bases between. CDR1 is SQVTM, CDR2 ANQGSEA, per germline. The CDR3: CSVKQDGQETQYF. CDR3 nucleotides: TGCAGCGTTAAACAGGACGGACAAGAGACCCAGTACTTC.

The chain recombines TRBV10-3 with TRBJ1-4; D possibly corresponds to TRBD1 (5 bases). V was cut by 11 bases and J by 3 bases, with 13 bases left in between. CDR1 is ENHRY, CDR2 SYGVKD, per germline. This CDR3 comprises 13 residues. The CDR3 DNA reads TGTGCCTCGCGGGGGGGGTCTAATGAAAAACTGTTTTTT. Translating it yields CASRGGSNEKLFF.

This clone was counted between two and nine times. The chain couples TRBV10-1 to TRBJ2-5; D unclear. Germline V gene sequence: CDR1 WNHNN, CDR2 SYGVQD (reference sequence). V shed 2 bases and J shed 5 bases, with 9 bases lying between them. CDR3 length: 13 amino acids. The CDR3 region is CASSEIVGETQYF. CDR3 sequence (DNA): TGCGCCAGCAGTGAGATTGTCGGGGAGACCCAGTACTTC.